A single sample gave rise to the 19 T cell receptor beta chains below, sequenced in a study of Graves' ophthalmopathy and Graves' hyperthyroidism. TCR beta CDR3 regions were amplified from RNA transcripts. The first round was an RT-PCR with HTBI primers, and the second round was a multiplex PCR. One entry per CDR3 protein, called by TCRdb with MiXCR from the multiplex PCR reads. Altogether roughly 480,000 distinct CDR3 sequences are present, around 14% being singletons, with the ten largest covering 9.8%. The sample comprised blood. These receptors were collected from a woman in her thirties with Graves' ophthalmopathy.

In regard to this clonotype: A much larger clone differs by one base, so this may be a read error. The chain joins TRBV12-3 or TRBV12-4 to TRBJ1-6; TRBD1 matches 7 bases. The CDR3 is 15 amino acids. CDR3 coding DNA: TGTGCCAGCAGTTTGGGAGGGGGCGGTAATCCACCCCTCCACTTT. Translation: CASSLGGGGNPPLHF.

In this sample, this clonotype turned up many times. This chain links TRBV28 with TRBJ2-2; the D is unclear. This CDR3 is 14 amino acids long. Germline assignment: CDR1 MDHEN and CDR2 SYDVKM. V lost 8 bases and J lost 4, with 14 bases in between. In DNA form, the CDR3 reads TGTGCCAGCTTAGGAGTATTGGGCACCGGGGAGCTGTTTTTT. Protein sequence: CASLGVLGTGELFF.

CDR3 sequence reads: CASNWGANVLTF. The CDR3 coding sequence is TGTGCCAGCAACTGGGGGGCCAACGTCCTGACTTTC. The chain carries TRBV9 and TRBJ2-6, with D unresolved. Trimming removed 6 bases at V and 4 bases at J, with 5 bases between. This CDR3 spans 12 amino acids. Germline assignment: CDR1 SGDLS and CDR2 YYNGEE.

This clonotype was recorded many times. V and J are TRBV6-2 or TRBV6-3 and TRBJ2-7; TRBD2 matches at 14 bases. V trimming: 2 bases; J trimming: 6 bases; junction bases outside the gene matches: 6. This CDR3 is 16 amino acids long. Germline-derived CDR1 and CDR2 are MNHEY and SVGEGT. The CDR3 DNA sequence: TGTGCCAGCAGTTACCGGACTAGCGGGGGGAGCTCCGAGCAGTACTTC. Its translation is CASSYRTSGGSSEQYF.

This clonotype was detected ten times or more. The rearrangement uses TRBV6-1 and TRBJ1-1; a weak D match, TRBD1 (6 bases). This CDR3 region has 14 residues. The V end was cut by 6 bases, the J end by 6 bases, with 17 bases between. Looked up from germline, CDR1 is MNHNS and CDR2 is SASEGT. CDR3 loop: CASRQGIESSEAFF. CDR3 nucleotides: TGTGCCAGCAGGCAGGGGATCGAGAGCTCTGAAGCTTTCTTT.

Many counts were recorded for this clonotype. J is TRBJ2-7 and V is TRBV6-1, with 9 bases identical to TRBD1. V shed 5 bases, J shed 4 bases, and the junction held 9 bases outside the gene matches. Germline values: CDR1 MNHNS, CDR2 SASEGT. CDR3 length: 15 amino acids. The CDR3 loop reads CASSRYRGRFYEQYF. In DNA form, the CDR3 reads TGTGCCAGCAGTCGATACAGGGGGCGCTTTTACGAGCAGTACTTC.

The rearrangement links TRBV27 to TRBJ2-2; TRBD1 is a possible D gene (5 bases). Germline CDR1 MNHEY, CDR2 SMNVEV (reference sequence). The CDR3 sequence is 16 residues long. Trimming took 5 bases from V and 7 from J, leaving 20 bases between them. CDR3 protein: CASSPGRTSLGGELFF. The CDR3 nucleotides are TGTGCCAGCAGTCCCGGTCGGACATCCTTAGGCGGGGAGCTGTTTTTT.

This clonotype came up many times. The chain links TRBV20-1 to TRBJ1-3; maybe TRBD1 (5 bases). The CDR3 has 14 residues. Trimming stripped 1 base from V and 0 bases from J, with 7 bases between. Germline CDR1 and CDR2: DFQATT and SNEGSKA (reference sequence). CDR3 sequence reads: CSARVGHSGNTIYF. The CDR3 nucleotides read TGCAGTGCTAGAGTGGGGCACTCTGGAAACACCATATATTTT.

Many counts were recorded for this clonotype. This sequence joins TRBV6-1 and TRBJ1-1; the D is unclear. The V end was cut by 1 base, the J end by 5 bases, with 11 bases between. Germline-derived CDR1 and CDR2 are MNHNS and SASEGT. This CDR3 has 14 amino acids. The CDR3 spells CASSEGGYRTEAFF. Written as DNA, the CDR3 is TGTGCCAGCAGTGAAGGCGGGTATCGGACTGAAGCTTTCTTT.

This clonotype was recorded at least ten times. The chain links TRBV24-1 to TRBJ2-7; no clear D gene. Germline values: CDR1 KGHDR, CDR2 SFDVKD. CDR3 length: 16 amino acids. Trimming cost V 1 base and J 3 bases, with 15 bases left between them. The chain's CDR3 is CATSDFRRTLSYEQYF. DNA for the CDR3: TGTGCCACCAGTGATTTCCGCCGGACCCTAAGCTACGAGCAGTACTTC.

The sample holds many counts of this clonotype. The chain joins TRBV7-8 to TRBJ2-7, with a possible D match to TRBD1 (6 bases). Germline loops: CDR1 SGHVS, CDR2 FQNEAQ. V lost 3 bases, J lost 0 bases, and 9 bases lay in between. This CDR3 spans 14 amino acids. CDR3 coding DNA: TGTGCCAGCAGCTTTCGACAGGCCTCCTACGAGCAGTACTTC. Its translation: CASSFRQASYEQYF.

At least ten counts were recorded for this clonotype. One end of the junction fails to match germline, which may point to a read error. The V call is TRBV6-1, the J call TRBJ1-5; D remains unclear. The CDR3 sequence is 15 residues long. The germline gives CDR1 MNHNS, CDR2 SASEGT. The CDR3 bases are TGTGCCTGCAGCGGCCTTGGAGGAGGTCGTCAGCCCCAGCATTTT. Translated, it gives CACSGLGGGRQPQHF.

This clonotype occurred a few times. This chain uses TRBV20-1 with TRBJ2-2; 9 nucleotides agree with TRBD1. The germline gives CDR1 DFQATT, CDR2 SNEGSKA (reference sequence). The V gene end was trimmed by 6 bases and the J gene end by 6 bases; junction bases not matched to a gene: 5. The CDR3 sequence is 13 residues long. The DNA of the CDR3 is TGCAGTGCGGGGACAGGGCCCGCCGGGGAGCTGTTTTTT. Its translation is CSAGTGPAGELFF.

This clonotype was observed a handful of times. The V call is TRBV7-9, the J call TRBJ2-5; D is uncertain. This CDR3 is 14 amino acids long. Trimming took off 2 bases at V and 1 base at J, with 8 bases between the two ends. CDR1 and CDR2 from the germline V gene are SEHNR and FQNEAQ (reference sequence). This chain's CDR3 is CASSLTTLQETQYF. CDR3 DNA sequence: TGTGCCAGCAGCTTAACGACACTCCAAGAGACCCAGTACTTC.

This clonotype was found many times. This chain links TRBV4-2 with TRBJ2-5, with D maybe TRBD2 (5 bases). Trimming took off 3 bases at V and 5 bases at J, with 10 bases between the two ends. In germline, CDR1 is LGHNA, CDR2 YNFKEQ. There are 13 residues in the CDR3. The DNA of the CDR3 is TGTGCCAGCAGCCAGGCGGAGGCCGAGACCCAGTACTTC. Amino acid sequence: CASSQAEAETQYF.

The chain links TRBV7-8 to TRBJ1-6; D uncertain. Deletions cut 4 bases from V and 0 bases from J, with 13 bases between. The germline gives CDR1 SGHVS, CDR2 FQNEAQ. The length of the CDR3 is 17 residues. This CDR3 is CASSSETSSSYNSPLHF. The DNA of the CDR3 is TGTGCCAGCAGCTCCGAGACTTCCAGCTCCTATAATTCACCCCTCCACTTT.

CDR3 DNA sequence: TGCAGTGCACGGACAGGGGGCAGCACCGGGGAGCTGTTTTTT. Its protein is CSARTGGSTGELFF. The genes are TRBV20-1 and TRBJ2-2; TRBD1 matches 11 bases. CDR1 is DFQATT, CDR2 SNEGSKA, per germline (reference sequence). After removal of 6 bases from V and 4 bases from J, the junction contained 4 bases not matched to a gene. This CDR3 comprises 14 residues.

The rearrangement uses TRBV28 and TRBJ2-7; D is unresolved. Germline lookup yields CDR1 MDHEN and CDR2 SYDVKM. V lost 3 bases, J lost 3 bases, and 15 bases lay in between. CDR3 length: 15 residues. The CDR3 spells CASSLAAPAGYEQYF. Written as DNA, the CDR3 is TGTGCCAGCAGTTTGGCGGCCCCGGCAGGCTACGAGCAGTACTTC.

This clonotype was seen many times. This chain uses TRBV24-1 with TRBJ1-5, with D hard to call. The CDR3 loop spans 15 amino acids. Trimming took off 3 bases at V and 4 bases at J, with 12 bases between the two ends. The germline gives CDR1 KGHDR, CDR2 SFDVKD. CDR3 region: CATSDPSDRNQPQHF. In DNA form, the CDR3 reads TGTGCCACCAGTGATCCGTCGGACCGAAATCAGCCCCAGCATTTT.